This T cell receptor beta chain originates from a study of shared clonotypes between healthy human individuals. Study results and caveats: Among non-shared clonotypes, generation probabilities were lower than among those shared by all four donors.

The naive CD8 subset, CD45RO-negative cells positively selected for CCR7, excluded terminally differentiated effector memory CD45RA+ cells. All donors qualified as healthy HIV-negative adults and had experienced no recent acute infections or vaccinations. On this clone: Antigen: not known.

CDR1 and CDR2 from the germline V gene are LNHDA and SQIVND (reference sequence). CDR3 length: 15 residues. The V and J ends lost 4 bases and 4 bases, in that order; junction bases with no gene match: 7. Each PCR replicate from the sorted subsets contained 200 to 250 ng DNA, which is about 31,000 T cell genomes. Clones were sequenced by immunoSEQ multiplex PCR, and TCRdb holds only the in-frame ones, with some missing. This sample yields about 750,000 clones, of which approximately 92% are seen a single time; about 24% belongs to the top ten. The TCR sequence derives from a man aged 25 to 40 in good health. Specimen: naive CD8+ T cells sorted from blood. The rearrangement links TRBV19 to TRBJ2-7, with TRBD1 matching over 10 bases. The CDR3 region is CASSTPDRGWYEQYF. CDR3 coding DNA: TGTGCCAGTAGTACCCCGGACAGGGGGTGGTACGAGCAGTACTTC.